These T cell receptor beta chains were read from a single sample in a study of technical replicates of blood from a handful of donors. Measured with immunoSEQ multiplex PCR; TCRdb has only the in-frame clones, and not every one. The sample holds about 72,000 clones; nearly 97% are singletons and the top ten take less than 0.3%. Sequenced input: T cells isolated from PBMCs. Receptor source: a human donor in good health. Both conserved end residues are part of each CDR3. The D gene is left open where the match is weak. Only some rows state a clone size, as once, few, many or a class for expanded clones.

NA,TRBD2,TRBJ2-1,TRBV7-3,CASSTLAGDEQFF,TGTGCCAGCAGCACTCTAGCGGGGGATGAGCAGTTCTTC
NA,NA,TRBJ2-7,TRBV4-2,CASSQDRAYEQYF,TGTGCCAGCAGCCAAGATCGAGCTTACGAGCAGTACTTC
NA,TRBD1,TRBJ1-5,TRBV5-1,CASSWTGGDNQPQHF,TGCGCCAGCAGCTGGACAGGGGGCGACAATCAGCCCCAGCATTTT
NA,NA,TRBJ2-7,TRBV6-1,CASSAEGVGVREQYF,TGTGCCAGCAGTGCCGAGGGTGTCGGTGTGAGGGAGCAGTACTTC
NA,TRBD1,TRBJ2-7,TRBV28,CASKPPGGTGEAEQYF,TGTGCCAGCAAGCCTCCCGGGGGGACAGGGGAGGCCGAGCAGTACTTC
NA,TRBD1,TRBJ1-6,TRBV9,CASSARQGTNSPLHF,TGTGCCAGCAGCGCCCGACAGGGTACTAATTCACCCCTCCACTTT
NA,TRBD1,TRBJ2-1,TRBV6-4,CASSERDSSYNEQFF,TGTGCCAGCAGTGAACGGGACAGCTCCTACAATGAGCAGTTCTTC
NA,NA,TRBJ2-7,TRBV6-5,CASSYGGPYEQYF,TGTGCCAGCAGTTACGGCGGCCCCTACGAGCAGTACTTC
NA,NA,TRBJ1-2,TRBV30,CAWSAGQFGYTF,TGTGCCTGGAGCGCTGGACAGTTTGGCTACACCTTC
NA,NA,TRBJ2-7,TRBV7-9,CASTGPTYEQYF,TGTGCCAGTACAGGTCCTACCTACGAGCAGTACTTC
NA,NA,TRBJ1-5,TRBV18,CASSLLVRGSNQPQHF,TGTGCCAGCTCACTCCTGGTCAGGGGTAGCAATCAGCCCCAGCATTTT
NA,TRBD2,TRBJ2-3,TRBV29-1,CSAKPPGLAGDTQYF,TGCAGCGCCAAACCTCCGGGACTAGCGGGAGATACGCAGTATTTT
NA,NA,TRBJ2-7,TRBV5-1,CASSWETFYEQYF,TGCGCCAGCAGCTGGGAGACATTCTACGAGCAGTACTTC
NA,TRBD1,TRBJ2-1,TRBV5-1,CASSLAGGQGGKVSYNEQFF,TGCGCCAGCAGCTTGGCCGGAGGACAGGGGGGCAAAGTGTCCTACAATGAGCAGTTCTTC
NA,NA,TRBJ2-1,TRBV2,CASSPPGDNEQFF,TGTGCCAGCAGCCCGCCGGGAGACAATGAGCAGTTCTTC
NA,TRBD2,TRBJ2-5,TRBV11-3,CASSYLAGALETQYF,TGTGCCAGCAGCTACCTAGCGGGAGCGTTAGAGACCCAGTACTTC
NA,TRBD1,TRBJ2-1,TRBV27,CASSIGQGDNEQFF,TGTGCCAGCAGTATCGGACAGGGGGACAATGAGCAGTTCTTC
NA,NA,TRBJ2-5,TRBV28,CASSLLVGVETQYF,TGTGCCAGCAGTTTATTAGTGGGAGTGGAGACCCAGTACTTC
NA,TRBD1,TRBJ1-2,TRBV30,CAWSVKGAHGYTF,TGTGCCTGGAGTGTAAAGGGGGCGCATGGCTACACCTTC
NA,NA,TRBJ2-1,TRBV5-1,CASSERDRFEFF,TGCGCCAGCAGCGAACGAGACAGGTTTGAGTTCTTC
NA,TRBD1,TRBJ2-1,TRBV7-9,CASSLVLTGLNEQFF,TGTGCCAGCAGCTTAGTCCTGACAGGGCTCAATGAGCAGTTCTTC
NA,NA,TRBJ2-7,TRBV19,CASSMGYGGHYEQYF,TGTGCCAGTAGTATGGGGTACGGAGGGCACTACGAGCAGTACTTC
NA,NA,TRBJ2-7,TRBV9,CASSVAGSYEQYF,TGTGCCAGCAGCGTAGCGGGTAGCTACGAGCAGTACTTC
NA,TRBD2,TRBJ2-5,TRBV7-3,CASSPGLAGSQYF,TGTGCCAGCAGCCCCGGACTAGCGGGATCGCAGTACTTC
NA,NA,TRBJ1-1,TRBV5-1,CASSVDSNTEAFF,TGCGCCAGCAGCGTAGATTCAAACACTGAAGCTTTCTTT
NA,NA,TRBJ2-7,TRBV10-1,CASSDSLSYEQYF,TGCGCCAGCAGTGATTCCCTCTCCTACGAGCAGTACTTC
NA,TRBD1,TRBJ2-2,TRBV4-2,CASSLDRAPGELFF,TGTGCCAGCAGCCTAGACAGGGCCCCCGGGGAGCTGTTTTTT
NA,TRBD2,TRBJ2-1,TRBV2,CASSLLAELYNEQFF,TGTGCCAGCAGTTTACTAGCGGAGCTATACAATGAGCAGTTCTTC
NA,NA,TRBJ1-4,TRBV6-5,CASKRTTSEKLFF,TGTGCCAGCAAGCGGACCACAAGTGAAAAACTGTTTTTT
NA,TRBD1,TRBJ1-6,TRBV19,CASNHLQGNNSPLHF,TGTGCCAGTAACCATTTACAGGGGAATAATTCACCCCTCCACTTT
NA,NA,TRBJ1-1,TRBV7-9,CASSLGALNTEAFF,TGTGCCAGCAGCTTAGGGGCTCTGAACACTGAAGCTTTCTTT
NA,NA,TRBJ1-2,TRBV5-4,CASSLGAQAGYTF,TGTGCCAGCAGCTTGGGGGCCCAGGCTGGCTACACCTTC
NA,TRBD1,TRBJ1-2,TRBV14,CASSQVVNRGGSGGGYTF,TGTGCCAGCAGCCAAGTTGTGAACAGGGGCGGCTCAGGCGGTGGCTACACCTTC
NA,NA,TRBJ2-7,TRBV28,CASSTPLSGRGIGSYEQYF,TGTGCCAGCAGTACCCCACTATCCGGGAGAGGTATCGGTTCCTACGAGCAGTACTTC
NA,NA,TRBJ1-5,TRBV6-1,CASRMSPGPQPQHF,TGTGCCAGCAGGATGAGCCCCGGTCCACAGCCCCAGCATTTT
NA,TRBD1,TRBJ1-2,TRBV27,CASSSGQGPINYGYTF,TGTGCCAGCAGTTCCGGACAGGGACCTATTAACTATGGCTACACCTTC
few,TRBD2,TRBJ2-5,TRBV5-1,CASSPRTSGAETQYF,TGCGCCAGCAGCCCTAGGACTAGCGGGGCAGAGACCCAGTACTTC
NA,NA,TRBJ1-2,TRBV6-5,CASSPYPGGNYGYTF,TGTGCCAGCAGCCCCTACCCCGGGGGGAACTATGGCTACACCTTC
NA,TRBD1,TRBJ2-1,TRBV5-4,CASRTPGGAFNEQFF,TGTGCCAGCAGAACGCCAGGGGGCGCGTTTAATGAGCAGTTCTTC
NA,NA,TRBJ1-1,TRBV9,CASSARGVGEAFF,TGTGCCAGCAGCGCAAGGGGTGTCGGTGAAGCTTTCTTT
NA,NA,TRBJ2-5,TRBV29-1,CSAYTPGETQYF,TGCAGCGCCTATACTCCCGGAGAGACCCAGTACTTC
NA,NA,TRBJ1-5,TRBV15,CATSRELSQPQHF,TGTGCCACCAGCCGGGAGCTCTCTCAGCCCCAGCATTTT
NA,NA,TRBJ2-7,TRBV5-1,CASSPMGSGYEQYF,TGCGCCAGCAGCCCTATGGGGAGTGGGTACGAGCAGTACTTC
NA,TRBD1,TRBJ2-1,TRBV11-3,CASSIRGQDEQFF,TGTGCCAGCAGCATTAGGGGACAGGATGAGCAGTTCTTC
NA,NA,TRBJ2-7,TRBV4-2,CASSQDRGTSAYEQYF,TGTGCCAGCAGCCAAGATAGGGGGACGTCCGCCTACGAGCAGTACTTC
NA,NA,TRBJ2-1,TRBV2,CASSPYNEQFF,TGTGCCAGCAGTCCTTACAATGAGCAGTTCTTC
NA,TRBD1,TRBJ2-1,TRBV5-1,CASSTYTGGHEQFF,TGCGCCAGCAGTACCTACACAGGGGGCCATGAGCAGTTCTTC
NA,TRBD1,TRBJ2-7,TRBV25-1,CASSDSEPGQRNYEQYF,TGTGCCAGCAGTGATAGTGAACCGGGACAGAGAAACTACGAGCAGTACTTC
NA,TRBD1,TRBJ1-1,TRBV5-6,CASSLLDRAEAFF,TGTGCCAGCAGCCTCTTGGACAGGGCCGAAGCTTTCTTT
NA,NA,TRBJ2-7,TRBV18,CASSQPSRGTYEQYF,TGTGCCAGCTCACAACCGAGTAGGGGCACCTACGAGCAGTACTTC
once,TRBD1,TRBJ1-2,TRBV30,CAWSRTGVDYGYTF,TGTGCCTGGAGTCGCACAGGGGTAGACTATGGCTACACCTTC